This T cell receptor (beta chain) came from a study of blood T cell repertoires in COVID-19. As for the study in general: COVID-19 samples collected from the United States, Italy and Spain covered acute and convalescent phases. Sources were T cells, B-cell-depleted T cells, or PBMCs; the material itself was cDNA or gDNA.

Per the study methods: The assay estimated nucleated cells by amplifying reference gene primers. The assay was immunoSEQ multiplex PCR, and TCRdb's table has in-frame clones only and misses some. V, J and clone size reflect that table, while D and trimming were determined from the DNA. Here the sample spans over 200,000 clones, 85% to 90% being singletons. Material for sequencing was peripheral blood. The receptor was derived from a man older than 75 with acute or convalescent COVID-19.

CDR3 nucleotide sequence: TGTGCCAGTAAATCGGGCGGGAACGGAAACACCATATATTTT. This translates into CASKSGGNGNTIYF. The chain recombines TRBV19 with TRBJ1-3; D is unclear. Trimming removed 7 bases at V and 4 bases at J, with 14 bases between. The CDR3 is 14 residues long. Germline V gives CDR1 LNHDA, CDR2 SQIVND (reference sequence).